The 21 T cell receptor beta chains listed next were all sequenced from one sample in a study of post-analysis software for immune sequencing data. Study-wide results and caveats: Four to six TRBV segments, including TRBV5-6, TRBV5-1 and TRBV20-1, were more frequent in patients than controls.

The antigens these receptors bind are not known. The TCR beta cDNA libraries carried unique molecular identifiers. One entry per CDR3 protein results from TCRdb running MiXCR on the PCR reads. The sample records roughly 600,000 distinct CDR3 sequences, around 47% being singletons. Sequencing was performed on blood. These receptors were collected from a girl between 10 and 17 years old with multiple sclerosis.

As DNA, the CDR3 is TGTGCCAGCAGCCGTTCTAGGAATGAGCAGTTCTTC. This gives the protein CASSRSRNEQFF. The chain recombines TRBV5-6 with TRBJ2-1; D uncertain. Trimming took 4 bases from V and 7 from J, leaving 9 bases between them. There are 12 residues in the CDR3. Germline V gene lookup returns CDR1 SGHDT and CDR2 YYEEEE.

This clonotype turned up a few times. The V gene is TRBV5-1, the J gene TRBJ2-5; TRBD2 matches 9 bases. The J segment lost 2 bases and the V segment lost 8 bases, leaving 10 bases of the junction unmatched. There are 15 residues in the CDR3. Per the germline V gene, CDR1 is SGHRS and CDR2 is YFSETQ. The CDR3 DNA reads as TGCGCCAGTTCGGATAGCGGGGGACCACAAGAGACCCAGTACTTC. This gives the protein CASSDSGGPQETQYF.

The rearrangement uses TRBV6-1 and TRBJ1-3, with unresolved D. CDR3 length equals 14 residues. In germline, CDR1 is MNHNS, CDR2 SASEGT. V lost 6 bases and J lost 2, with 11 bases in between. CDR3 sequence reads: CASREDGTGNTIYF. CDR3 nucleotide sequence: TGTGCCAGCAGGGAGGACGGGACTGGAAACACCATATATTTT.

This clonotype was observed many times. This sequence joins TRBV20-1 and TRBJ2-5; TRBD2 aligns across 10 bases. Germline assignment: CDR1 DFQATT and CDR2 SNEGSKA (reference sequence). The trim removed 7 bases at V and 11 bases at J, leaving 16 bases unmatched. The CDR3 consists of 14 residues. CDR3 loop: CSGGSPSGSWEQYF. CDR3 DNA sequence: TGCAGTGGGGGGTCGCCTAGCGGGAGTTGGGAGCAGTACTTC.

This clonotype has only a few counts. The chain recombines TRBV7-6 with TRBJ2-7; D unclear. The CDR3 runs to 15 residues. Trimming pared 1 base from V and 3 bases from J, leaving 13 bases between. The germline V gene has CDR1 SGHVS and CDR2 FNYEAQ. The CDR3 nucleotides read TGTGCCAGCAGCTTAGTCGGAGCGACCCTCTACGAGCAGTACTTC. As protein: CASSLVGATLYEQYF.

The chain uses TRBV4-1 and TRBJ2-5; 8 bases align to TRBD1. CDR3 length: 15 amino acids. Germline trimming cut 2 bases from V and 1 base from J; bases unmatched to any gene: 3. Germline assignment: CDR1 MGHRA and CDR2 YSYEKL. The CDR3 DNA reads as TGCGCCAGCAGCCAACTTGGGACAGGCCAAGAGACCCAGTACTTC. This gives the protein CASSQLGTGQETQYF.

The chain couples TRBV12-3 or TRBV12-4 to TRBJ1-5; D is possibly TRBD1 (5 bases). V lost 6 bases, J lost 0 bases, and 15 bases lay in between. The CDR3 spans 16 residues. CDR3 sequence (DNA): TGTGCCAGCAGCGATCAGGGAACTTATAGCAATCAGCCCCAGCATTTT. It is translated as CASSDQGTYSNQPQHF.

The chain carries TRBV2 and TRBJ2-5; 7 positions match TRBD2. Germline V gene lookup returns CDR1 SNHLY and CDR2 FYNNEI. This CDR3 has 14 residues. Trimming at V came to 7 bases and at J to 5 bases, leaving 10 bases not matched to a gene. CDR3 region: CASIPLMGGETQYF. CDR3 DNA: TGTGCCAGCATCCCCTTAATGGGGGGGGAGACCCAGTACTTC.

The chain combines TRBV5-1 with TRBJ2-5; possible D gene TRBD1, 6 bases. The CDR3 is 14 amino acids. Germline V gene data show CDR1 as SGHRS and CDR2 as YFSETQ. The ends were cut back, 4 bases at V and 5 bases at J, with 15 bases in the middle. The CDR3 sequence is CASSPAGERETQYF. CDR3 DNA sequence: TGCGCCAGCAGCCCTGCAGGGGAGCGGGAGACCCAGTACTTC.

The J gene is TRBJ2-3, the V gene TRBV20-1; 16 bases fit TRBD2. The CDR3 has 18 residues. With 0 bases clipped from V and 6 bases from J, the junction kept 9 bases outside the gene matches. The germline V gene encodes CDR1 DFQATT and CDR2 SNEGSKA (reference sequence). The CDR3 coding sequence is TGCAGTGCTAGAGATGGGACTAGCGGGGGGGCCGGGGCCGATACGCAGTATTTT. Translation gives CSARDGTSGGAGADTQYF.

There are a few counts of this clonotype. The V call is TRBV12-3 or TRBV12-4, the J call TRBJ2-1, with D perhaps given as TRBD1 or TRBD2 (6 bases each). The germline V and J ends were trimmed by 6 bases and 8 bases, with 26 bases remaining between them. The CDR3 has 17 residues. This chain's CDR3 is CASSPGRTGRPRDEQFF. The CDR3 DNA is TGTGCCAGCAGCCCTGGCAGAACAGGGAGGCCAAGGGATGAGCAGTTCTTC.

This clonotype was seen only a few times. The V call is TRBV7-6, the J call TRBJ2-5; 15 bases line up with TRBD2. CDR3 length equals 17 residues. The trim removed 5 bases at V and 5 bases at J, leaving 9 bases unmatched. Germline V gives CDR1 SGHVS, CDR2 FNYEAQ. In nucleotides, the CDR3 is TGTGCCAGCAGCCCTTGGACTAGCGGGAGGGTGGCTGAGACCCAGTACTTC. Translating gives CASSPWTSGRVAETQYF.

This clonotype was picked up a small number of times. V is TRBV29-1 and J is TRBJ1-2; TRBD1 matches at 8 bases. V lost 7 bases to trimming and J lost 5 bases; unmatched junction nucleotides: 12. This CDR3 region has 14 residues. Per the germline V gene, CDR1 is SQVTM and CDR2 is ANQGSEA. The CDR3 coding sequence is TGCAGCGCTGACCCACCGACAGGGGAGTATGGCTACACCTTC. This gives the protein CSADPPTGEYGYTF.

Comment on this clonotype: One end of the junction is discordant with germline, which a read error may explain. Written as DNA, the CDR3 is TGCAGTGCTCGAGATCGACCTAGCGGGGGGCTAGAATACGAGCAGTACTTC. Its protein product is CSARDRPSGGLEYEQYF. V gene TRBV20-1 combines with J gene TRBJ2-7; 11 nucleotides line up with TRBD2. Per germline, CDR1 DFQATT and CDR2 SNEGSKA (reference sequence). The CDR3 sequence is 17 residues long.

This clonotype appeared a few times. The rearrangement joins TRBV4-1 to TRBJ2-1; D is possibly TRBD2 (5 bases). The CDR3 is 16 residues long. Trimming stripped 2 bases from V and 3 bases from J, with 14 bases between. The V gene's germline CDR1 is MGHRA and CDR2 YSYEKL. The CDR3: CASSQLDLFIYNEQFF. DNA of the CDR3: TGCGCCAGCAGCCAATTGGACTTGTTCATCTACAATGAGCAGTTCTTC.

This clonotype has just a few counts. The V and J genes are TRBV25-1 and TRBJ1-2, with D uncertain. This CDR3 spans 13 amino acids. V was cut by 5 bases and J by 4 bases, with 11 bases left in between. Germline CDR1 MGHDK, CDR2 SYGVNS. The chain's CDR3 is CASSQDWSYGYTF. The DNA for the CDR3 is TGTGCCAGCAGTCAGGACTGGTCCTATGGCTACACCTTC.

The chain uses TRBV12-3 or TRBV12-4 and TRBJ2-1; 11 bases map to TRBD2. This CDR3 is built from 15 residues. After removal of 6 bases from V and 5 bases from J, the junction contained 6 bases not matched to a gene. The DNA of the CDR3 is TGTGCCAGCAGGACTAGCGGGAACCCCAACAATGAGCAGTTCTTC. Translating it yields CASRTSGNPNNEQFF.

The CDR3 sequence is CASSEGPGIYEQYF. The CDR3 bases are TGTGCCAGCAGCGAGGGACCGGGGATCTACGAGCAGTACTTC. The chain has TRBV11-2 and TRBJ2-4; either TRBD1 or TRBD2 may fit D (5 bases each). Near its end, the DNA agrees better with TRBJ2-7, so the J call may be wrong. Per the germline V gene, CDR1 is SGHAT and CDR2 is FQNNGV. The CDR3 covers 14 residues.

The chain has TRBV5-1 and TRBJ2-3; D unclear. This CDR3 region has 13 residues. Trimming took off 3 bases at V and 1 base at J, with 6 bases between the two ends. Germline assignment: CDR1 SGHRS and CDR2 YFSETQ. The CDR3 sequence is CASSSTRTDTQYF. Here the CDR3 DNA reads TGCGCCAGCAGCTCTACCCGCACAGATACGCAGTATTTT.

The chain combines TRBV20-1 with TRBJ2-3; 7 bases are a match to TRBD2. CDR1 is DFQATT and CDR2 is SNEGSKA in the germline V gene (reference sequence). The V and J ends lost 0 bases and 8 bases, in that order; junction bases with no gene match: 5. The CDR3 contains 13 residues. Here the CDR3 reads CSARDGTIGTQYF. In nucleotides, the CDR3 is TGCAGTGCTAGAGACGGGACTATCGGTACGCAGTATTTT.

This clonotype was observed a few times. V is TRBV20-1 and J is TRBJ1-1; maybe TRBD1 (5 bases). The CDR3 is 12 amino acids. Germline lookup yields CDR1 DFQATT and CDR2 SNEGSKA (reference sequence). V was pared by 6 bases and J by 6 bases, with 14 bases between. The CDR3 DNA is TGCAGTGCACGGGACGAATTGCCTGAAGCTTTCTTT. Translation: CSARDELPEAFF.